A single sample gave rise to the 25 T cell receptor beta chains below, sequenced in a study of T cell clusters in autoimmune cytopenias. One tube held mixed TRB-A and TRB-B primer pools for touch-down PCR. For each CDR3 protein, TCRdb gives one entry from its re-call of the multiplex PCR reads, without DNA. This sample contains fewer than 15,000 distinct CDR3 sequences. Each sample's input was approximately 0.25 ug genomic DNA, 35,000 to 40,000 genome equivalents. The sequencing sample was made of peripheral blood. Receptors were obtained from a human donor with an autoimmune cytopenia or autoimmune hepatitis (not recorded which).

The chain carries TRBV18 and TRBJ2-6. This CDR3 has 16 amino acids. Germline loops: CDR1 KGHSH, CDR2 LQKENI. The CDR3 sequence is CASSPGSSSGANVLTF.

The rearrangement links TRBV6-5 to TRBJ2-3; TCRdb designates TRBD1, a call that cannot be tested without DNA. Germline CDR1 and CDR2: MNHEY and SVGAGI. There are 15 residues in the CDR3. CDR3 sequence: CASSQGRGDTDTQYF.

This chain links TRBV12-3 or TRBV12-4 with TRBJ2-3. The CDR3 is 14 residues long. CDR3 amino acids: CASSLRVMTDTQYF.

The chain links TRBV12-3 or TRBV12-4 to TRBJ2-2; TCRdb selects TRBD1, and the lack of DNA leaves this call unchecked. The CDR3 spans 19 residues. CDR3 region: CASRPLRQAILSNTGELFF.

The chain recombines TRBV27 with TRBJ2-7; TCRdb names TRBD2, which stays unverified in the absence of DNA. The germline V gene has CDR1 MNHEY and CDR2 SMNVEV (reference sequence). There are 15 residues in the CDR3. CDR3 loop: CASSQLAGGGETQYF.

Frequency places this clonotype as medium-sized. V is TRBV6-6 and J is TRBJ2-1; TCRdb's D gene call, TRBD2, goes unchecked for lack of DNA. CDR3 length: 15 residues. The V gene's germline CDR1 is MNHNY and CDR2 SVGAGI (reference sequence). This CDR3 reads CASATYGREISFLFF.

CDR3 in amino acids: CASSQDVGATDTQYF. This sequence joins TRBV4-2 and TRBJ2-3. CDR1 LGHNA and CDR2 YNFKEQ come from the germline V gene. The CDR3 has 15 amino acids.

Measured by frequency, this clonotype is medium-sized. The rearrangement links TRBV27 to TRBJ2-1; lacking DNA, the TRBD1 call made by TCRdb goes unchecked. Germline-derived CDR1 and CDR2 are MNHEY and SMNVEV (reference sequence). The CDR3 consists of 15 residues. CDR3 region: CASILRTGGSNEQFF.

By frequency, this clonotype is medium-sized. The V call is TRBV6-5, the J call TRBJ2-1; TCRdb designates TRBD2, a call that cannot be tested without DNA. Germline assignment: CDR1 MNHEY and CDR2 SVGAGI. This CDR3 has 15 amino acids. CDR3 residues: CASRSGPTTYNEQFF.

The chain links TRBV19 to TRBJ1-5. CDR3 length: 15 residues. Germline-derived CDR1 and CDR2 are LNHDA and SQIVND (reference sequence). The CDR3 spells CASSITSGFNQPQHF.

The V call is TRBV5-6, the J call TRBJ2-3. The length of the CDR3 is 14 residues. Looked up from germline, CDR1 is SGHDT and CDR2 is YYEEEE. Here the CDR3 reads CASSLRGSTDTQYF.

Judged by frequency, this clonotype is medium-sized (0.01 to 0.1%). The J gene is TRBJ2-1, the V gene TRBV29-1; lacking DNA, the TRBD2 call made by TCRdb goes unchecked. The CDR3 is 15 amino acids. Germline CDR1 reads SQVTM; CDR2 reads ANQGSEA. The CDR3 loop reads CSVGGTSIAYNEQFF.

The rearrangement joins TRBV11-1 to TRBJ1-1. CDR1 SGHAT and CDR2 FQDESV come from the germline V gene (reference sequence). This CDR3 is built from 14 residues. CDR3 loop: CASSLEPRDTEAFF.

The CDR3 protein is CASSTTGIRKNSPLHF. The rearrangement links TRBV12-3 or TRBV12-4 to TRBJ1-6; TCRdb proposes TRBD1, but this gene call is untestable without DNA. There are 16 residues in the CDR3.

The chain couples TRBV30 to TRBJ1-1. The CDR3 is 12 residues long. CDR1 is GTSNPN, CDR2 SVGIG, per germline (reference sequence). The CDR3 region is CAWSGGVTEAFF.

The rearrangement links TRBV6-5 to TRBJ1-2; absent DNA, TCRdb's TRBD1 call cannot be checked. CDR3 length: 17 residues. From germline, CDR1 is MNHEY and CDR2 SVGAGI. The CDR3 sequence is CASSRLPGAGEGYGYTF.

The V gene is TRBV18, the J gene TRBJ1-2; as DNA is missing, the TRBD1 call by TCRdb cannot be tested. Germline loops: CDR1 KGHSH, CDR2 LQKENI. This CDR3 is 15 amino acids long. The CDR3 is CASSPQPTDYNGYTF.

CDR3 sequence: CATSRDRVGRSYEQYF. The chain carries TRBV15 and TRBJ2-7. The germline gives CDR1 LNHNV, CDR2 YYDKDF (reference sequence). The CDR3 length is 16 residues.

V and J are TRBV7-4 and TRBJ2-1; TCRdb's assignment of TRBD1 cannot be checked, as there is no DNA. The germline CDR1 and CDR2 sequences are SGHVT and SQSDAQ. CDR3 size: 14 residues. The CDR3 loop is CASREGGLTNEQFF.

The chain combines TRBV19 with TRBJ1-5; TCRdb outputs TRBD1, but without DNA this stays unchecked. The CDR3 spans 16 residues. Germline assignment: CDR1 LNHDA and CDR2 SQIVND (reference sequence). The CDR3 loop is CASSIPLQGARQPQHF.

This sequence joins TRBV30 and TRBJ1-2; the D call from TCRdb, TRBD1, cannot be confirmed without DNA. This CDR3 contains 13 residues. Germline V CDR1 and CDR2: GTSNPN, SVGIG (reference sequence). CDR3 loop: CAWSGTPLYGYTF.

By frequency, this clonotype is medium-sized (0.01 to 0.1%). The J gene is TRBJ2-1, the V gene TRBV19. Germline lookup yields CDR1 LNHDA and CDR2 SQIVND (reference sequence). This CDR3 region has 12 residues. CDR3 protein: CASSIDLNEQFF.

The CDR3 is CASIGQGGLNSGANVLTF. The chain has TRBV27 and TRBJ2-6; TCRdb's assignment of TRBD1 cannot be checked, as there is no DNA. Germline V gene sequence: CDR1 MNHEY, CDR2 SMNVEV (reference sequence). The CDR3 sequence is 18 residues long.

The chain employs TRBV5-6 and TRBJ1-3. Germline CDR1 SGHDT, CDR2 YYEEEE. The CDR3 sequence is 13 residues long. The CDR3 region is CASSLAIGNTIYF.

The chain uses TRBV6-5 and TRBJ1-1; lacking DNA, the TRBD1 call made by TCRdb goes unchecked. The CDR3 has 11 amino acids. The V gene's germline CDR1 is MNHEY and CDR2 SVGAGI. CDR3 in amino acids: CASGQGTEAFF.